This TCR beta chain was sequenced for a study of T-cell memory formation after mild COVID-19. Turning to the study itself: Largely donor-specific TCR clusters were found.

General study points: Day 15 to 85 contracting clones showed balanced CD4/CD8; later expanders leaned CD4+.

TCRdb redid the calling of the 5' RACE reads with MiXCR, one entry per CDR3 protein. The sample has around 250,000 distinct CDR3 sequences, less than 20% seen once. With regard to this clonotype: As yet, its antigen is unknown.

Germline loops: CDR1 SGHTA, CDR2 FQGNSA. This CDR3 is built from 17 residues. V lost 8 bases to trimming and J lost 4 bases; unmatched junction nucleotides: 14. The chain couples TRBV7-2 to TRBJ2-2, with 9 bases that match TRBD2. Sample: PBMCs or a T cell subset sorted from them (not recorded which). The sequence was collected from an adult woman who had mild COVID-19 (a few samples of this study predate the infection). Cell type and time point are not known. The CDR3 region is CASHSGGPDFGTGELFF. In nucleotides, the CDR3 is TGTGCCAGCCACAGCGGGGGGCCGGATTTTGGCACCGGGGAGCTGTTTTTT.